This passage covers 30 T cell receptor beta chains from one sample sequenced in a study of blood T cell repertoires in COVID-19. The table came from immunoSEQ multiplex PCR; TCRdb's copy has only in-frame clones and leaves some out. Among approximately 400,000 clones listed, 75% to 90% were seen once. Sample: PBMCs or T cells enriched from blood (not recorded which). The receptors stem from a woman aged 50 to 60 who had recovered from COVID-19.

The chain is built from TRBV27 and TRBJ1-2, with TRBD1 matching 9 bases. Germline V gene sequence: CDR1 MNHEY, CDR2 SMNVEV (reference sequence). V lost 5 bases, J lost 8 bases, and 6 bases stayed unmatched. The CDR3 extends over 13 amino acids. CDR3 in amino acids: CASSAGQGRGYTF. The CDR3 coding sequence is TGTGCCAGCAGTGCGGGACAGGGTCGAGGCTACACCTTC.

V and J are TRBV6-2 or TRBV6-3 and TRBJ1-2, with no clear D. V was trimmed by 0 bases and J by 4 bases, leaving 15 bases between them. In germline, CDR1 is MNHEY, CDR2 SVGEGT. The CDR3 runs to 16 residues. The CDR3 loop is CASSYSNSPEGYGYTF. The CDR3 DNA sequence: TGTGCCAGCAGTTACTCGAATTCCCCGGAGGGCTATGGCTACACCTTC.

This clone was detected once. The rearrangement links TRBV12-3 or TRBV12-4 to TRBJ2-7, with D hard to call. Trimming took 3 bases from V and 0 from J, leaving 6 bases between them. The CDR3 consists of 13 residues. This chain's CDR3 is CASSFAASYEQYF. DNA of the CDR3: TGTGCCAGCAGTTTTGCGGCCTCCTACGAGCAGTACTTC.

The rearrangement joins TRBV12-3 or TRBV12-4 to TRBJ2-3, with unresolved D. The CDR3 runs 11 residues. Trimming removed 6 bases at V and 4 bases at J, with 5 bases between. The CDR3 region is CASSPSDTQYF. The CDR3 bases are TGTGCCAGCAGCCCCTCAGATACGCAGTATTTT.

The chain recombines TRBV2 with TRBJ1-2; D perhaps matches TRBD1 (5 bases). Germline CDR1 SNHLY, CDR2 FYNNEI. The length of the CDR3 is 15 residues. V was trimmed by 4 bases and J by 2 bases, leaving 14 bases between them. DNA of the CDR3: TGTGCCAGCAGTGTGTCCCAGGGCGGAAACTATGGCTACACCTTC. Translation: CASSVSQGGNYGYTF.

Note on this clone: Since the CDR3 does not end with the conserved phenylalanine or tryptophan, this likely comes from a read error. No DNA is shown, since the ends of the CDR3 on it are uncertain; the CDR3 is the one TCRdb lists. The chain joins TRBV7-2 to TRBJ1-2; the D call of TRBD1 is as the table states it, not checked on the DNA. The CDR3 length equals 11 residues, ends included. CDR1 and CDR2 from the germline V gene are SGHTA and FQGNSA. The CDR3 sequence is CASSLIVRGVG.

The genes are TRBV20-1 and TRBJ1-5, with a possible D match to TRBD1 (5 bases). From germline, CDR1 is DFQATT and CDR2 SNEGSKA (reference sequence). Trimming removed 3 bases from V and 6 bases from J, with 15 bases in between. This CDR3 spans 14 amino acids. CDR3 amino acids: CSASPGLYGQPQHF. In nucleotides, the CDR3 is TGCAGTGCTAGTCCGGGACTTTACGGTCAGCCCCAGCATTTT.

This rearrangement joins TRBV4-3 to TRBJ1-6; possible D gene TRBD1, 5 bases. The CDR3 has 15 residues. Per germline, CDR1 LGHNA and CDR2 YSLEER. The germline V and J ends were trimmed by 3 bases and 7 bases, with 13 bases remaining between them. As DNA, the CDR3 is TGCGCCAGCAGCCAGGGGGGACTGACGAATTCACCCCTCCACTTT. It translates to CASSQGGLTNSPLHF.

This clone was seen only once. The chain couples TRBV5-1 to TRBJ1-2; TRBD1 is a possible D gene (5 bases). Trimming pared 0 bases from V and 0 bases from J, leaving 15 bases between. The CDR3 is 17 amino acids. CDR1 is SGHRS, CDR2 YFSETQ, per germline. In DNA, the CDR3 is TGCGCCAGCAGCTTGGAGGCGGCAGGGCACACTAACTATGGCTACACCTTC. This encodes CASSLEAAGHTNYGYTF.

The chain couples TRBV4-2 to TRBJ2-3; 10 nucleotides line up with TRBD1. V lost 3 bases, J lost 5 bases, and 8 bases stayed unmatched. Germline CDR1 and CDR2: LGHNA and YNFKEQ. The length of the CDR3 is 16 residues. The CDR3 loop is CASSHSRTGGIDTQYF. The CDR3 nucleotides are TGTGCCAGCAGCCATTCGAGGACAGGGGGAATAGATACGCAGTATTTT.

V gene TRBV29-1 combines with J gene TRBJ1-2; perhaps TRBD1 as D (5 bases). Germline V CDR1 and CDR2: SQVTM, ANQGSEA. With 2 bases removed from V and 8 bases from J, the gap between germline ends came to 24 bases. This CDR3 is built from 16 residues. CDR3 amino acids: CSVESAGVSTLTGYTF. CDR3 DNA: TGCAGCGTTGAATCCGCGGGGGTAAGCACCTTGACCGGCTACACCTTC.

CDR3 bases: TGTGCCAGCAGCTTACGAACAGGGACCTACGAGCAGTACTTC. Encoded protein: CASSLRTGTYEQYF. V is TRBV5-6 and J is TRBJ2-7; D might be TRBD1 (6 bases). V lost 2 bases to trimming and J lost 2 bases, with 11 bases between them. CDR1 is SGHDT, CDR2 YYEEEE, per germline. The CDR3 spans 14 residues.

This chain uses TRBV7-2 with TRBJ1-6, with 8 bases aligning to TRBD1. The CDR3 has 17 residues. The germline gives CDR1 SGHTA, CDR2 FQGNSA. The junction had 13 bases not matched to a gene; V was cut back by 5 bases and J by 7 bases. The CDR3 DNA sequence: TGTGCCAGCAGCCAATTTCTCAGGACAGGGAGGAATTCACCCCTCCACTTT. Its protein product is CASSQFLRTGRNSPLHF. The variable domain in full, completed from reference TRBV7-2 and TRBJ1-6, reads GAGVSQSPSNKVTEKGKDVELRCDPISGHTALYWYRQSLGQGLEFLIYFQGNSAPDKSGLPSDRFSAERTGGSVSTLTIQRTQQEDSAVYLCASSQFLRTGRNSPLHFGNGTRLTVT.

The chain combines TRBV7-9 with TRBJ2-7, with D maybe TRBD1 (5 bases). Germline CDR1 is SEHNR and CDR2 is FQNEAQ (reference sequence). The CDR3 runs 14 residues. Trimming left V 8 bases short and J 7 bases short, with 21 bases between. The CDR3 DNA follows: TGTGCCAGCGTTTATGGCGGTGGGGCAAAGGAGCAGTACTTC. Encoded protein: CASVYGGGAKEQYF.

The J gene is TRBJ2-5, the V gene TRBV9; 8 bases map to TRBD2. This CDR3 comprises 14 residues. CDR1 is SGDLS and CDR2 is YYNGEE in the germline V gene. V lost 3 bases, J lost 5 bases, and 6 bases stayed unmatched. The CDR3 DNA reads TGTGCCAGCAGCGCAGCGGGAGTTGGTGAGACCCAGTACTTC. It encodes CASSAAGVGETQYF.

The V gene is TRBV5-1, the J gene TRBJ2-1; 12 bases line up with TRBD2. The CDR3 loop spans 20 amino acids. The J segment lost 0 bases and the V segment lost 4 bases, leaving 14 bases of the junction unmatched. CDR1 and CDR2 from the germline V gene are SGHRS and YFSETQ. The CDR3 sequence: CASSRRTGTSGFSSYNEQFF. CDR3 nucleotides: TGCGCCAGCAGCCGCCGAACCGGGACTAGCGGGTTTAGCTCCTACAATGAGCAGTTCTTC.

The chain uses TRBV29-1 and TRBJ2-3; 9 bases fit TRBD1. Trimming removed 4 bases from V and 1 base from J; junction bases left unmatched: 3. Germline CDR1 is SQVTM and CDR2 is ANQGSEA. There are 14 residues in the CDR3. This chain's CDR3 is CSVVRQGGTDTQYF. In DNA form, the CDR3 reads TGCAGCGTTGTGAGACAGGGGGGCACAGATACGCAGTATTTT.

V is TRBV18 and J is TRBJ2-5; TRBD2 might be the D (5 bases). The V end lost 3 bases, the J end lost 4 bases, and 12 bases lay between the germline ends. The CDR3 loop spans 14 amino acids. The V gene's germline CDR1 is KGHSH and CDR2 LQKENI. Here the CDR3 DNA reads TGTGCCAGCTCACCTGGGAGTAACGGAGAGACCCAGTACTTC. It is translated as CASSPGSNGETQYF.

The V gene is TRBV5-4, the J gene TRBJ1-6, with 9 bases fitting TRBD1. CDR3 length: 16 residues. CDR1 SGHNT and CDR2 YYREEE come from the germline V gene (reference sequence). V lost 4 bases and J lost 4; bases outside the gene matches: 6. The CDR3 DNA is TGTGCCAGCAGCGGTACCGGGACAGGGTATAATTCACCCCTCCACTTT. Its protein is CASSGTGTGYNSPLHF.

This clone showed up just once. The DNA of the CDR3 is TGTGCCAGCACGCCAACTCAGGGGGCCCACGAGCAGTACTTC. This gives the protein CASTPTQGAHEQYF. This chain joins TRBV18 and TRBJ2-7; 8 bases agree with TRBD1. V shed 8 bases, J shed 5 bases, and the junction held 11 bases outside the gene matches. Germline CDR1 is KGHSH and CDR2 is LQKENI. CDR3 length equals 14 residues.

The V and J genes are TRBV7-9 and TRBJ1-1; TRBD1 matches 7 bases. CDR3 length: 16 amino acids. The trim removed 4 bases at V and 0 bases at J, leaving 8 bases unmatched. CDR1 SEHNR and CDR2 FQNEAQ come from the germline V gene (reference sequence). CDR3 amino acids: CASSSRQGQLNTEAFF. The CDR3, as DNA: TGTGCCAGCAGCTCCCGACAGGGCCAATTGAACACTGAAGCTTTCTTT.

V is TRBV20-1 and J is TRBJ2-3, with 15 positions matching TRBD2. In germline, CDR1 is DFQATT, CDR2 SNEGSKA (reference sequence). V lost 3 bases, J lost 3 bases, and 10 bases stayed unmatched. This CDR3 is 18 amino acids long. In DNA form, the CDR3 reads TGCAGTGCTAGTCCCCGCATGGGACTAGCGGGGGGAACAGATACGCAGTATTTT. It codes for CSASPRMGLAGGTDTQYF.

This chain joins TRBV18 and TRBJ2-1, with D possibly matching TRBD2 (6 bases). Deletions cut 6 bases from V and 6 bases from J, with 18 bases between. Germline V gene lookup returns CDR1 KGHSH and CDR2 LQKENI. The CDR3 length is 15 residues. The CDR3 region is CASSPGSSSANEQFF. The CDR3 nucleotides read TGTGCCAGCTCCCCCGGGAGCAGCAGCGCCAATGAGCAGTTCTTC.

The chain has TRBV13 and TRBJ1-5; D is unresolved. V gave up 5 bases and J gave up 3 bases, with 11 bases separating them. The CDR3 sequence is 14 residues long. Per germline, CDR1 PRHDT and CDR2 FYEKMQ (reference sequence). CDR3 sequence: CASSKAGDNQPQHF. DNA of the CDR3: TGTGCCAGCAGCAAAGCGGGTGACAATCAGCCCCAGCATTTT.

This chain joins TRBV7-6 and TRBJ2-3, with a weak D call TRBD2 (7 bases). The CDR3 loop spans 15 amino acids. Germline V gene lookup returns CDR1 SGHVS and CDR2 FNYEAQ. Trimming took off 1 base at V and 4 bases at J, with 12 bases between the two ends. CDR3 region: CASSLGRGPSDTQYF. The CDR3, as DNA: TGTGCCAGCAGCTTAGGGCGGGGGCCCTCAGATACGCAGTATTTT.

V is TRBV13 and J is TRBJ1-1; no clear D. The V gene's germline CDR1 is PRHDT and CDR2 FYEKMQ (reference sequence). Trimming shortened V by 4 bases and J by 4 bases, and 7 bases separated the two germline ends. CDR3 length equals 12 residues. CDR3 nucleotide sequence: TGTGCCAGCAGCTCACAGTTCACTGAAGCTTTCTTT. This translates into CASSSQFTEAFF.

The V gene is TRBV19, the J gene TRBJ2-2; D unresolved. The CDR3 consists of 15 residues. Germline loops: CDR1 LNHDA, CDR2 SQIVND (reference sequence). V was shortened by 5 bases and J by 1 base, with 11 bases between the two germline ends. CDR3 nucleotide sequence: TGTGCCAGTAGTTACCTGACGGGGAACACCGGGGAGCTGTTTTTT. Amino acids: CASSYLTGNTGELFF.

The J gene is TRBJ2-3, the V gene TRBV11-3; 12 nucleotides align to TRBD2. Germline CDR1 reads SGHNT; CDR2 reads YENEEA. This CDR3 region has 17 residues. With V trimmed by 3 bases and J by 6 bases, 10 bases remained unmatched. CDR3 sequence reads: CASSLKLAGGSRDTQYF. In nucleotides, the CDR3 is TGTGCCAGCAGCTTGAAACTAGCGGGAGGTTCGAGGGATACGCAGTATTTT.

This clone was seen only once. The chain employs TRBV3-1 (or the pseudogene TRBV3-2) and TRBJ2-1, with TRBD2 matching 11 bases. V lost 3 bases, J lost 3 bases, and 10 bases stayed unmatched. The CDR3 sequence is 18 residues long. Looked up from germline, CDR1 is LGHDT and CDR2 is YNNKEL (reference sequence). The CDR3 reads CASSHLGLAEGNYNEQFF. CDR3 coding DNA: TGTGCCAGCAGCCATTTGGGACTAGCGGAGGGAAACTACAATGAGCAGTTCTTC.

V usage is TRBV7-3 and J usage is TRBJ1-1, with 7 bases aligning to TRBD1. Germline CDR1 is SGHTA and CDR2 is FQGTGA. The V segment lost 4 bases and the J segment 1 base; nucleotides outside the gene matches: 3. The CDR3 runs 14 residues. The CDR3 is CASSSDRANTEAFF. The CDR3 DNA is TGTGCCAGCAGCTCCGACAGGGCGAACACTGAAGCTTTCTTT. The full variable domain, completed using reference TRBV7-3 and TRBJ1-1, is GAGVSQTPSNKVTEKGKYVELRCDPISGHTALYWYRQSLGQGPEFLIYFQGTGAADDSGLPNDRFFAVRPEGSVSTLKIQRTERGDSAVYLCASSSDRANTEAFFGQGTRLTVV.